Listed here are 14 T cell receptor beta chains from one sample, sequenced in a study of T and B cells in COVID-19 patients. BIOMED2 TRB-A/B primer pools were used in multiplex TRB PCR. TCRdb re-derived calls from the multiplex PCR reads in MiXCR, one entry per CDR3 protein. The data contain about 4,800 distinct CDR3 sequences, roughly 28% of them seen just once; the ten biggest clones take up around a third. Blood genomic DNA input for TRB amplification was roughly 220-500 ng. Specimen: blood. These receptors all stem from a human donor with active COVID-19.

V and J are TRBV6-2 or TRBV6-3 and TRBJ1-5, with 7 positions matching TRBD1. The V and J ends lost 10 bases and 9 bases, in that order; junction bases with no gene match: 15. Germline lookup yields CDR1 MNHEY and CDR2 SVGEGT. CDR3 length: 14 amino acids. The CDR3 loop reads CATDGTAGGWPQHF. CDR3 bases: TGTGCCACAGACGGGACAGCCGGGGGTTGGCCCCAGCATTTT.

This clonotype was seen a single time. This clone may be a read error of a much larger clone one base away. The CDR3 loop reads CASTRGGQHTCAYGYTF. The CDR3 bases are TGTGCCAGCACCAGGGGCGGACAGCATACCTGTGCCTATGGCTACACCTTC. The gene calls are TRBV12-3 or TRBV12-4 and TRBJ1-2; possibly TRBD1 for D (6 bases). This CDR3 region has 17 residues. The V end lost 7 bases, the J end lost 4 bases, and 25 bases lay between the germline ends.

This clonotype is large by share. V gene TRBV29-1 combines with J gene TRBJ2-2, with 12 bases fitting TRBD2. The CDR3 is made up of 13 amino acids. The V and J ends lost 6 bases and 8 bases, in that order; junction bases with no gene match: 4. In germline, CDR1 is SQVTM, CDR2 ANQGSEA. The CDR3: CSVAGTSGGELFF. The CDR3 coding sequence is TGCAGCGTCGCCGGGACTAGCGGGGGGGAGCTGTTTTTT.

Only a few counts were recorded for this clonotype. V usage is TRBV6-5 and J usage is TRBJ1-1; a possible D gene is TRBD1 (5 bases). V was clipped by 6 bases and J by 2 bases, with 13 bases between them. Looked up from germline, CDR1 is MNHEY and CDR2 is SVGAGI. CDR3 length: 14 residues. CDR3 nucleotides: TGTGCCAGCAGCTTCGACAGACGTAACACTGAAGCTTTCTTT. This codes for CASSFDRRNTEAFF.

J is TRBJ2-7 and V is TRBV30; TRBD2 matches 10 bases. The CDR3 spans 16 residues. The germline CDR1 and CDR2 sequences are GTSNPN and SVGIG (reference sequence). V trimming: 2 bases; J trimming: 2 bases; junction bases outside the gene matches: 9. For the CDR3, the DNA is TGTGCCTGGAGTAGCAGGTGGACTAGCGGTCCCTACGAGCAGTACTTC. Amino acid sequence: CAWSSRWTSGPYEQYF.

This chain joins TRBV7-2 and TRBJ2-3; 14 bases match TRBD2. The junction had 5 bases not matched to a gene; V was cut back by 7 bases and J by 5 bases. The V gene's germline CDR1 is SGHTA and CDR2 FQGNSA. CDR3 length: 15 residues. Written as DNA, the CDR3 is TGTGCCAGCACCCCGGGACTAGCGGGAGTAGATACGCAGTATTTT. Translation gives CASTPGLAGVDTQYF.

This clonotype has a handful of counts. CDR3 in amino acids: CASALELNNEQFF. The CDR3 nucleotides are TGTGCCAGCGCCCTGGAACTAAACAATGAGCAGTTCTTC. The chain links TRBV11-2 to TRBJ2-1; no firm D call. The germline V gene encodes CDR1 SGHAT and CDR2 FQNNGV. Trimming took 8 bases from V and 5 from J, leaving 13 bases between them. This CDR3 has 13 residues. The full variable domain, rest sourced from reference TRBV11-2 and TRBJ2-1, is EAGVAQSPRYKIIEKRQSVAFWCNPISGHATLYWYQQILGQGPKLLIQFQNNGVVDDSQLPKDRFSAERLKGVDSTLKIQPAKLEDSAVYLCASALELNNEQFFGPGTRLTVL.

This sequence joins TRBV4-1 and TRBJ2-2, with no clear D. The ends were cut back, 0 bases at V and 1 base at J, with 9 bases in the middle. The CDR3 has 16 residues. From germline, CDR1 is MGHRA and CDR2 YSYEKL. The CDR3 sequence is CASSQEVAENTGELFF. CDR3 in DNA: TGCGCCAGCAGCCAAGAGGTCGCAGAGAACACCGGGGAGCTGTTTTTT.

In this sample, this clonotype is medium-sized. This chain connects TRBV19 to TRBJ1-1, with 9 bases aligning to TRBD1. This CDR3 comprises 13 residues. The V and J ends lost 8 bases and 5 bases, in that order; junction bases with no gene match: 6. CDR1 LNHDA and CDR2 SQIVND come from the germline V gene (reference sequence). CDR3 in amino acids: CASYRGQGTEAFF. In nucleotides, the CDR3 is TGTGCCAGTTACAGGGGACAGGGAACTGAAGCTTTCTTT.

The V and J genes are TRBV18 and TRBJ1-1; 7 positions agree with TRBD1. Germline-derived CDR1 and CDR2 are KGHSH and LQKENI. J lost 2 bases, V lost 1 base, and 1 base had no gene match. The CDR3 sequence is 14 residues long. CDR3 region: CASSPRQGNTEAFF. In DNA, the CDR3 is TGTGCCAGCTCACCACGACAGGGTAACACTGAAGCTTTCTTT.

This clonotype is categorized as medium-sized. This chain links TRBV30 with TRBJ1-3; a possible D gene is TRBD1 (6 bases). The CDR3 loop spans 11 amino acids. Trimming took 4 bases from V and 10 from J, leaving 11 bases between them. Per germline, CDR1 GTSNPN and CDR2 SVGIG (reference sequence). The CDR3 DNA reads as TGTGCCTGGAAGGGGGGAGGGACCATATATTTT. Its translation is CAWKGGGTIYF.

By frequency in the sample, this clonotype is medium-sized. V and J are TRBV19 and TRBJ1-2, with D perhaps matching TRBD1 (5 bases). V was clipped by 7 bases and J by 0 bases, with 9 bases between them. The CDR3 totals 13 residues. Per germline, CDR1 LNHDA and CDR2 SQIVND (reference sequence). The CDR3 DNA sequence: TGTGCCAGTACAAGACAGTCTAACTATGGCTACACCTTC. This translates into CASTRQSNYGYTF. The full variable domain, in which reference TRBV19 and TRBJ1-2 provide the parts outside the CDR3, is DGGITQSPKYLFRKEGQNVTLSCEQNLNHDAMYWYRQDPGQGLRLIYYSQIVNDFQKGDIAEGYSVSREKKESFPLTVTSAQKNPTAFYLCASTRQSNYGYTFGSGTRLTVV.

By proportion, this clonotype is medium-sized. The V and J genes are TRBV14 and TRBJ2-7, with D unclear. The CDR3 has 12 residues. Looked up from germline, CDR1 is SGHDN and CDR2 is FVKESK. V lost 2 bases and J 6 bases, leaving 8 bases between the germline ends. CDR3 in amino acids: CASSQTWGEQYF. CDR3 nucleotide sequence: TGTGCCAGCAGCCAAACCTGGGGCGAGCAGTACTTC.

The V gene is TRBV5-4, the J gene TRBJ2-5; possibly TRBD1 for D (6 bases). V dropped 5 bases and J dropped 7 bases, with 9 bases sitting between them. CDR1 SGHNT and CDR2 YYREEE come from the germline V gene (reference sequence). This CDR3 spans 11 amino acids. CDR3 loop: CASRLGGTQYF. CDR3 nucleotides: TGTGCCAGCAGGCTAGGGGGGACCCAGTACTTC. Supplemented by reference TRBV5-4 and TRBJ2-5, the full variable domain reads ETGVTQSPTHLIKTRGQQVTLRCSSQSGHNTVSWYQQALGQGPQFIFQYYREEENGRGNFPPRFSGLQFPNYSSELNVNALELDDSALYLCASRLGGTQYFGPGTRLLVL.